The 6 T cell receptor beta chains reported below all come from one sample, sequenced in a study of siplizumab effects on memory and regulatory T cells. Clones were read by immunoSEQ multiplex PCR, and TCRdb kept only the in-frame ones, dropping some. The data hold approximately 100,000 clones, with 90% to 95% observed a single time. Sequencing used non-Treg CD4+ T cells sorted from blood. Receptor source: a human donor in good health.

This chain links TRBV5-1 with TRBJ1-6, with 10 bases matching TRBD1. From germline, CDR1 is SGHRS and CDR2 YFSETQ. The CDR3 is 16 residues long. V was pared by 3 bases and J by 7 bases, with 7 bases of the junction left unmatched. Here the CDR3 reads CASSSGDRGSNSPLHF. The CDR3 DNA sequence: TGCGCCAGCAGCTCGGGGGACAGGGGATCCAATTCACCCCTCCACTTT.

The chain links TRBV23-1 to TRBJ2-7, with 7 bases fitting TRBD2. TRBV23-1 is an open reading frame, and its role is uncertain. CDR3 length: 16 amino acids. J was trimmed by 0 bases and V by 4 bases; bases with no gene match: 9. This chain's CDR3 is CASSLRAGVLSYEQYF. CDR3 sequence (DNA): TGCGCCAGCAGTCTTAGGGCGGGAGTTCTCTCCTACGAGCAGTACTTC.

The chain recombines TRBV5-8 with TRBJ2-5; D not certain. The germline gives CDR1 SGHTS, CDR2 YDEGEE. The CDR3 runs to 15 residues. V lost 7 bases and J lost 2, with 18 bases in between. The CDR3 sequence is CASPTLFGRQETQYF. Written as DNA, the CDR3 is TGTGCCAGCCCAACCCTTTTCGGGCGTCAAGAGACCCAGTACTTC.

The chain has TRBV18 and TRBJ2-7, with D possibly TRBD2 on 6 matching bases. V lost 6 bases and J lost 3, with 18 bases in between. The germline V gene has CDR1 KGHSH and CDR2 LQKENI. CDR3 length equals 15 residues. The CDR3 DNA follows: TGTGCCAGCTCGCCGGGGGTGGAGGCGAGCTACGAGCAGTACTTC. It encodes CASSPGVEASYEQYF.

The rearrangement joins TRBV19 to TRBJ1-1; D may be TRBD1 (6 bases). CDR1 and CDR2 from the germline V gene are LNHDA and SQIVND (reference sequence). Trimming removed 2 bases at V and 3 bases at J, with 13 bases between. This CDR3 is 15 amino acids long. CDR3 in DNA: TGTGCCAGTAGTATACCTTCAGGGGCGGACACTGAAGCTTTCTTT. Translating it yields CASSIPSGADTEAFF.

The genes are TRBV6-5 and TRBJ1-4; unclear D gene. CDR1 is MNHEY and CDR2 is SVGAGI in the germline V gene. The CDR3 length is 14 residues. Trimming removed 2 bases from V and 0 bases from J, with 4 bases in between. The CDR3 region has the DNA TGTGCCAGCAGTTACACCGCAACTAATGAAAAACTGTTTTTT. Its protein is CASSYTATNEKLFF.